This TCR beta chain was sequenced for a study of shared clonotypes between healthy human individuals. CD45RO-negative cells were positively selected for CCR7, leaving out terminally differentiated effector memory CD45RA+ cells. Authors' methods: Junction-only immunoSEQ sequences carried no quality scores, so filtering differed. Profiled with immunoSEQ multiplex PCR; TCRdb holds only in-frame clones, not every one. The DNA was the basis for D and trimming; V, J and clone size are from that table. Found here are 650,000 to 800,000 clones, around 92% of them singletons; the top ten hold approximately 25%. The germline V gene encodes CDR1 SQVTM and CDR2 ANQGSEA. The CDR3 is made up of 18 amino acids. Trimming took 2 bases from V and 2 from J; bases not matched to a gene: 14.

Sequencing was carried out using naive CD8+ T cells sorted from blood. The chain has TRBV29-1 and TRBJ2-3; 9 bases map to TRBD2. The receptor was isolated from a man younger than 40 in good health. CDR3 sequence (DNA): TGCAGCGTTGAAATCCTAGCCGGAGCGGGAGGACTCACAGATACGCAGTATTTT. Protein sequence: CSVEILAGAGGLTDTQYF.